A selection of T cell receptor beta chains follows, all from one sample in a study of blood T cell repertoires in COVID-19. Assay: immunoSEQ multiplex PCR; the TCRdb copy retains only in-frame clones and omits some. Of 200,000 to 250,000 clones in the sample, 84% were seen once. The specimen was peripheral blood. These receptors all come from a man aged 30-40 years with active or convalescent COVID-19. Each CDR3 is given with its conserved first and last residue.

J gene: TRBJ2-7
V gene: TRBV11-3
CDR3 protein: CASVRDRESYEQYF

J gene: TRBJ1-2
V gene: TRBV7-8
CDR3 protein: CASKLRPSGYGYTF

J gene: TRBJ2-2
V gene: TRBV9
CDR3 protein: CASSGSRTAANTGELFF

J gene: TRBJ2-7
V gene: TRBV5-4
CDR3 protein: CASSPNPGASSYEQYF

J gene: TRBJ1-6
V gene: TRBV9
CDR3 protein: CASSVATSRSSPLHF

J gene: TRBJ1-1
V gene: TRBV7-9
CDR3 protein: CASSLKLTWSDTEAFF

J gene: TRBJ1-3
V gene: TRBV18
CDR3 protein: CASSPFSDTIYF

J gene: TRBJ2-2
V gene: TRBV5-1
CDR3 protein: CASSPASGGRGTGELFF

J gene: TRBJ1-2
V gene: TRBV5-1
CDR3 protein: CASSLGQNYGYTF

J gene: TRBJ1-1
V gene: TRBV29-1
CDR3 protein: CSVREQQAFF

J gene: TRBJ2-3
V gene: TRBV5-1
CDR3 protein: CASSSSGSTDTQYF

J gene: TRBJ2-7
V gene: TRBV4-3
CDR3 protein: CASSQPRRQSYEQYF

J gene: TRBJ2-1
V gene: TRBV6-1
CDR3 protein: CASSAHGRGGSYEQFF

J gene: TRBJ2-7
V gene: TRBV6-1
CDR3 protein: CASSEVSSSYEQYF

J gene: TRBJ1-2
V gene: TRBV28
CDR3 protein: CASSKQGAGGYTF

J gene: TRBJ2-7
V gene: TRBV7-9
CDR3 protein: CASSLGGQGGYEQYF